The 3 T cell receptor beta chains presented below share a single source sample, sequenced in a study of immune cell composition in non-small cell lung cancer. Some clones are missing from TCRdb's copy, which holds only in-frame ones; the method was immunoSEQ multiplex PCR. The sample carries over 9,500 clones, around 64% recorded once. Sequenced sample: lung tumor tissue. The source is a human donor with non-small cell lung cancer.

This clone counts as medium-sized. J is TRBJ2-7 and V is TRBV19; D is unclear. Germline lookup yields CDR1 LNHDA and CDR2 SQIVND (reference sequence). Trimming took 2 bases from V and 2 from J, leaving 22 bases between them. The CDR3 is made up of 18 amino acids. The CDR3 loop is CASSILHAVLDGTYEQYF. The CDR3, as DNA: TGTGCCAGTAGTATATTACACGCGGTCCTCGATGGAACCTACGAGCAGTACTTC.

This clone was seen a few times. This sequence joins TRBV4-1 and TRBJ2-2; 8 bases are a match to TRBD1. V lost 1 base to trimming and J lost 1 base; unmatched junction nucleotides: 8. The CDR3 runs to 18 residues. Germline V CDR1 and CDR2: MGHRA, YSYEKL. The CDR3 DNA reads as TGCGCCAGCAGCCAAGCTTCCAGGGGGACAGGGAACACCGGGGAGCTGTTTTTT. Protein product: CASSQASRGTGNTGELFF.

By frequency in the sample, this clone is medium-sized. The chain uses TRBV5-1 and TRBJ2-5, with D possibly TRBD2 on 6 matching bases. The ends were cut back, 2 bases at V and 5 bases at J, with 19 bases in the middle. The CDR3 spans 16 residues. Germline CDR1 and CDR2: SGHRS and YFSETQ. As DNA, the CDR3 is TGCGCCAGCAGCTTAGGGAATAGCGGAGCTCAGGAGACCCAGTACTTC. This translates into CASSLGNSGAQETQYF.